This T cell receptor beta chain is from a study of response to subunit inactivated influenza vaccine. Study findings and constraints: The authors put forward the suggestion that each seasonal influenza vaccination may bring in only a limited number of new T cells.

Using its own MiXCR run on the RT-PCR reads, TCRdb lists one record per CDR3 protein. The profile shows around 530,000 distinct CDR3 sequences, about 10% of them singletons. This clonotype turned up a few times. Its antigen is still unknown. V lost 0 bases to trimming and J lost 7 bases, with 9 bases between them. Germline V CDR1 and CDR2: MNHNS, SASEGT. CDR3 length equals 13 residues. The V gene is TRBV6-1, the J gene TRBJ2-5; tentative D call: TRBD1 (6 bases). The sequence came from a man in his fifties or sixties who received an inactivated influenza vaccine. The material sequenced was PBMCs from blood, taken on the day of vaccination. The CDR3 sequence: CASSEAIQGTQYF. The CDR3 DNA follows: TGTGCCAGCAGTGAAGCCATACAGGGGACCCAGTACTTC.